This T cell receptor (beta chain) was captured by sequencing in a study of radiotherapy plus CTLA-4 blockade in lung cancer (dated by TCRdb to between 2017 and 2018). About the investigation overall: Among the enrolled patients, around 19% had an objective response, and 25% to 35% reached disease control. Findings and caveats that apply to the study as a whole: After treatment with radiotherapy and ipilimumab, TCR clones that originated in tumors expanded in peripheral blood. The strongest predictors of response, as reported, were early dynamic changes in blood T cell clones along with a rise in serum interferon-beta after radiation.

The CDR3 numbers 17 residues from cysteine through phenylalanine. Solely the CDR3 DNA is kept, with 51 bases framed from the first base. V and J are trimmed by 0 bases and 2 bases, and the gene matches miss 5 bases of the junction. CDR1 and CDR2 (LGHNA, YNFKEQ) derive from the germline V gene. Of note for this clone: It lacks a known antigen. Per-base qualities were not stored, and no clone one base away is much larger. This sample also contains other DNA sequences that code for the same CDR3.

The study evaluated CTLA-4 blockade (ipilimumab) given together with focal radiation therapy in patients who had chemo-refractory metastatic non-small-cell lung cancer. Library construction relied on the immunoSEQ multiplex PCR assay. TCRdb stores this immuneACCESS table with in-frame sequences only. Part of the clones is absent; in the studies checked, under half of the shortfall reflects unresolved V genes, and no reason is known for the rest. For this sample the table gives approximately 85,000 clones, of which over 75% were detected only once. The top ten constitute more than 14% of the sample.

Source: peripheral blood, taken from a patient treated with radiotherapy plus ipilimumab. The chain is encoded by TRBV4-2 joined to TRBJ2-3; the junction holds 10 bases that match TRBD2. The TCR comes from a human donor with non-small cell lung cancer that progressed on radiotherapy plus ipilimumab. The CDR3 reads CASSQETLAGVTDTQYF. In nucleotide form, the sequence is TGTGCCAGCAGCCAAGAAACCCTAGCGGGAGTCACAGATACGCAGTATTTT.